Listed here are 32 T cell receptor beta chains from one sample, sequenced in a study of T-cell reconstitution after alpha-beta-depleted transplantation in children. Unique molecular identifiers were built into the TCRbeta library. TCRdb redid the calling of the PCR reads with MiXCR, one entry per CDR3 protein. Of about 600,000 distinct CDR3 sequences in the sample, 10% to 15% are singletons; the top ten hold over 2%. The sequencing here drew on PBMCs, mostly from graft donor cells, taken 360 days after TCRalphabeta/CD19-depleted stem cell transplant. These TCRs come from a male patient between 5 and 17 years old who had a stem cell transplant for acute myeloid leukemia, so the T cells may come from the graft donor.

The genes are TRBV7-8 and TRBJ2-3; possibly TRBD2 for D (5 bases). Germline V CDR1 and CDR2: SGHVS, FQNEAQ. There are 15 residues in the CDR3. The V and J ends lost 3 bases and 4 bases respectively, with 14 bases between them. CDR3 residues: CASSFGNRRPDTQYF. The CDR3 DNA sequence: TGTGCCAGCAGCTTTGGTAACCGGAGGCCAGATACGCAGTATTTT.

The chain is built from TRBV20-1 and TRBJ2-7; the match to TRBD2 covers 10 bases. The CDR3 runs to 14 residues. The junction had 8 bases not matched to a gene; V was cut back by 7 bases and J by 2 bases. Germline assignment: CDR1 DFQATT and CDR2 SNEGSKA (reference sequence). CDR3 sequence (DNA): TGCAGTGGCCCGGGACTAGCGTCCCCCTACGAGCAGTACTTC. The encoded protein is CSGPGLASPYEQYF.

The CDR3 coding sequence is TGTGCCAGCAGCTTGGGGGGACGGATTCTAGCCAAAAACATTCAGTACTTC. It specifies CASSLGGRILAKNIQYF. V and J are TRBV5-6 and TRBJ2-4; D is perhaps TRBD1 or TRBD2 (5 bases each). CDR1 is SGHDT, CDR2 YYEEEE, per germline. The CDR3 totals 17 residues. The V and J ends lost 0 bases and 0 bases respectively, with 13 bases between them.

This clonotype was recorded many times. The CDR3 DNA reads as TGTGCCAGCAGTGATTCCGTGAGGCAGTTCTTC. It translates to CASSDSVRQFF. The J gene is TRBJ2-1, the V gene TRBV2; no firm D call. Trimming stripped 3 bases from V and 12 bases from J, with 9 bases between. CDR3 length: 11 amino acids. Germline V gene sequence: CDR1 SNHLY, CDR2 FYNNEI.

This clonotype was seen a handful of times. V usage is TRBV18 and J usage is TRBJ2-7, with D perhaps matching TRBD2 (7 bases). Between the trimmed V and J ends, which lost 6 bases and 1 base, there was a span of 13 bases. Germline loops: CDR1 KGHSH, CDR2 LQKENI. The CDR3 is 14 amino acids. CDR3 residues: CASSAGAESYEQYF. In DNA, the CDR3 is TGTGCCAGCTCGGCGGGGGCGGAGTCCTACGAGCAGTACTTC.

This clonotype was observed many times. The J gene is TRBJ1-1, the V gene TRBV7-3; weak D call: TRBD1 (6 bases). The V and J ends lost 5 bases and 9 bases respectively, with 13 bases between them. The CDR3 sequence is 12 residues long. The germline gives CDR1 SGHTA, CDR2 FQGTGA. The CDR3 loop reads CASSERGGKAFF. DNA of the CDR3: TGTGCCAGCAGCGAAAGGGGGGGCAAAGCTTTCTTT.

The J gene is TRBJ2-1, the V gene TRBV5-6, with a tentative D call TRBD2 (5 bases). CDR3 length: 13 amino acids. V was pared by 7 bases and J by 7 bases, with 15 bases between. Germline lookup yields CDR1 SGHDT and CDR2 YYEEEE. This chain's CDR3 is CASGPGLLNEQFF. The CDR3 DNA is TGTGCCAGCGGCCCAGGACTCCTAAATGAGCAGTTCTTC.

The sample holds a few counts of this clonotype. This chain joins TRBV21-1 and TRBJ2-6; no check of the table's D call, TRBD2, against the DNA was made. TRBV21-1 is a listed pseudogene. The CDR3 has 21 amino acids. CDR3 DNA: TGTGCCAGCAGCAAAACAACTAGCGGGAGTTTCTGGCTTTCTGGGGCCAACGTCCTGACTTTC. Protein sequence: CASSKTTSGSFWLSGANVLTF.

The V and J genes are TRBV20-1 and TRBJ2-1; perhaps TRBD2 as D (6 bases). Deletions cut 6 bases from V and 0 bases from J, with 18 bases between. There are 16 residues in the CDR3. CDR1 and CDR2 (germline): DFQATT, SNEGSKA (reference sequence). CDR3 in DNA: TGCAGTGCCAGGGTCTCGCTAGCGAGCTCCTACAATGAGCAGTTCTTC. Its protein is CSARVSLASSYNEQFF.

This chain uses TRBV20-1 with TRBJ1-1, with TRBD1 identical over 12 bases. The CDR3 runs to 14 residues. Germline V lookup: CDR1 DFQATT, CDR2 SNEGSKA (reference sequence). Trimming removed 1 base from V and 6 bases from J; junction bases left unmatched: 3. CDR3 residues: CSARGDRGRAEAFF. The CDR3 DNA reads TGCAGTGCTAGAGGGGACAGGGGGCGCGCTGAAGCTTTCTTT.

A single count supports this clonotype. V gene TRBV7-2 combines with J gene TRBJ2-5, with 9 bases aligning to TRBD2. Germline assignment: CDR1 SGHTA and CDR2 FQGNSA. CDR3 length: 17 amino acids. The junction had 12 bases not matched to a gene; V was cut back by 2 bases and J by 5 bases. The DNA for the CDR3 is TGTGCCAGCAGCTTAAGCCCCGCGGGAGGGCCAGGGGAGACCCAGTACTTC. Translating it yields CASSLSPAGGPGETQYF.

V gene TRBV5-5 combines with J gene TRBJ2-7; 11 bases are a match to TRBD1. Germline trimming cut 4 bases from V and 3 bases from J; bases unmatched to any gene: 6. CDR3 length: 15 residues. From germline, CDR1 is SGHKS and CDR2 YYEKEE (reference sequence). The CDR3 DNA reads TGTGCCAGCAGCCGGGGACAGGGGGGGGGCTACGAGCAGTACTTC. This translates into CASSRGQGGGYEQYF.

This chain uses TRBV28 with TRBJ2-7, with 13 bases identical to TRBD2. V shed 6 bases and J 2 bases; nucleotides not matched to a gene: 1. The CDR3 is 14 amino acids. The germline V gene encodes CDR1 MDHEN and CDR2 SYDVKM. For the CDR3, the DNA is TGTGCCAGCAGGGGGACTAGCGGGGCCTACGAGCAGTACTTC. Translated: CASRGTSGAYEQYF.

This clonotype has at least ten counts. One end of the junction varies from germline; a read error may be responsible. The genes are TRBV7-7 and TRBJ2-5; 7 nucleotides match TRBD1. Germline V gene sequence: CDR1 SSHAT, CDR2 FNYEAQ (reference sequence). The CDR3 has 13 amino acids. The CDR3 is CASSPDRVETQYF. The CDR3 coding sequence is TGTGCTAGCAGTCCTGACAGGGTGGAGACCCAGTACTTC. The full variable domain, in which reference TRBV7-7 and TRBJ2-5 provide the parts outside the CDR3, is GAGVSQSPRYKVTKRGQDVTLRCDPISSHATLYWYQQALGQGPEFLTYFNYEAQPDKSGLPSDRFSAERPEGSISTLTIQRTEQRDSAMYRCASSPDRVETQYFGPGTRLLVL.

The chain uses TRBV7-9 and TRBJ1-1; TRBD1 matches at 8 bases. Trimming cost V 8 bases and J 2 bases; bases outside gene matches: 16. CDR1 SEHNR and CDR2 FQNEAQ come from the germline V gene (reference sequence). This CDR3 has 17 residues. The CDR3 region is CASPGGGETGANTEAFF. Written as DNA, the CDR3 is TGTGCCAGCCCGGGGGGTGGAGAGACAGGGGCAAACACTGAAGCTTTCTTT.

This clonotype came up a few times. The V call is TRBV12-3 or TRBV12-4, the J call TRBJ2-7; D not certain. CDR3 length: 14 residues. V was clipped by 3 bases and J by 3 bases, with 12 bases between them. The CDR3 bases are TGTGCCAGCAGTTTGTGGGCGACAAGCTACGAGCAGTACTTC. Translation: CASSLWATSYEQYF.

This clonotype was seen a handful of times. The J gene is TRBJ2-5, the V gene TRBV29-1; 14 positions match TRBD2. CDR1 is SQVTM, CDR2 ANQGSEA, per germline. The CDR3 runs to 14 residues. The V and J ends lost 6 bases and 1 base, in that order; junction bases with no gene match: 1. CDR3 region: CSVGLAGGQETQYF. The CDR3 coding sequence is TGCAGCGTAGGACTAGCGGGGGGCCAAGAGACCCAGTACTTC.

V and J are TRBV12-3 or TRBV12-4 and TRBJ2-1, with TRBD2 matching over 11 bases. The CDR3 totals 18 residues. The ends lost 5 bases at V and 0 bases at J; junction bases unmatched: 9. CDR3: CASSPPGLAASSYNEQFF. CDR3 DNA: TGTGCCAGCAGTCCTCCGGGACTAGCGGCAAGCTCCTACAATGAGCAGTTCTTC.

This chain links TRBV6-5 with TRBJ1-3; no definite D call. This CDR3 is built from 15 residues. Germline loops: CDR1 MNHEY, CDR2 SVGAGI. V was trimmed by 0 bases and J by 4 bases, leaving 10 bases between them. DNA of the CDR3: TGTGCCAGCAGTTACTCTGAAGGGCGCGGAAACACCATATATTTT. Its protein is CASSYSEGRGNTIYF.

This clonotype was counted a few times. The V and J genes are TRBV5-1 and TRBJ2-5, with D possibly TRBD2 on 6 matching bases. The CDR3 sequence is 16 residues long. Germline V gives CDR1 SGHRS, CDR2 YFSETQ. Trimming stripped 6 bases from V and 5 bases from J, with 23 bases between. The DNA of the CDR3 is TGCGCCAGCACCCCAGGACTAACGAAGATTTGGGAGACCCAGTACTTC. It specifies CASTPGLTKIWETQYF. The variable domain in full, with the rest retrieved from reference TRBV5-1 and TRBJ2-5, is KAGVTQTPRYLIKTRGQQVTLSCSPISGHRSVSWYQQTPGQGLQFLFEYFSETQRNKGNFPGRFSGRQFSNSRSEMNVSTLELGDSALYLCASTPGLTKIWETQYFGPGTRLLVL.

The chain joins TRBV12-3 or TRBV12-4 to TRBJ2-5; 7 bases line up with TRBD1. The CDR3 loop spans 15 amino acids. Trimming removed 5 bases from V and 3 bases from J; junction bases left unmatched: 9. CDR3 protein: CASSLRQGGEETQYF. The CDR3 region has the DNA TGTGCCAGCAGTCTTCGACAGGGTGGGGAAGAGACCCAGTACTTC.

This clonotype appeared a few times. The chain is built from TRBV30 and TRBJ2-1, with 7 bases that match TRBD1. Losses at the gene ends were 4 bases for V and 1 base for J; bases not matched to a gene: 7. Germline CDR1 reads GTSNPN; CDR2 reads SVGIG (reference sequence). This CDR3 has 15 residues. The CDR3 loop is CAWNPLRGSYNEQFF. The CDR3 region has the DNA TGTGCCTGGAACCCTCTCAGGGGGTCCTACAATGAGCAGTTCTTC.

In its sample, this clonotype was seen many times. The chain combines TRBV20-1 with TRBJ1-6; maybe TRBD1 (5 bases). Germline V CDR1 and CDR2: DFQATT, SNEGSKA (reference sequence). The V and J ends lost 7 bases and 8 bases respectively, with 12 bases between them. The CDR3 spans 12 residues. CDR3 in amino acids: CSVSRVDSPLHF. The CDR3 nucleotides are TGCAGTGTCAGCAGGGTGGATTCACCCCTCCACTTT.

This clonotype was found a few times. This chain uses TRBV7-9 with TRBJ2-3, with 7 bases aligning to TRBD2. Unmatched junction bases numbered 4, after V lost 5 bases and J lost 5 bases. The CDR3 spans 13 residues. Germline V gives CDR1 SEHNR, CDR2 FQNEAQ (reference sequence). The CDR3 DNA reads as TGTGCCAGCAGCCGTCCTAGCGGAGATACGCAGTATTTT. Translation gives CASSRPSGDTQYF.

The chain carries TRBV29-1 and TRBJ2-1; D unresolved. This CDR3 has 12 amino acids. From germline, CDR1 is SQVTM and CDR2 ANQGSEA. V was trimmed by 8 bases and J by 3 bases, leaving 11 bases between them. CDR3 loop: CSTSGLYNEQFF. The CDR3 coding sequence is TGCAGCACCTCCGGGCTCTACAATGAGCAGTTCTTC.

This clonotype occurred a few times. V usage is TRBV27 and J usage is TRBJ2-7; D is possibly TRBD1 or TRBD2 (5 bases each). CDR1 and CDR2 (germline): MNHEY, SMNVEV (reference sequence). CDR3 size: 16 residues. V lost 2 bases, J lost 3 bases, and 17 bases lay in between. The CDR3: CASSLQRGPPSYEQYF. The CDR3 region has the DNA TGTGCCAGCAGTTTACAGAGGGGCCCCCCAAGCTACGAGCAGTACTTC.

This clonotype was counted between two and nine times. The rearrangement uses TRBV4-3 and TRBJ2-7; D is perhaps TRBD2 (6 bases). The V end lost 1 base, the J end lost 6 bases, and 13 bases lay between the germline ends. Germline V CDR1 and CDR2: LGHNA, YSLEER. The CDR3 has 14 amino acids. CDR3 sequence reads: CASSQVGGTGEQYF. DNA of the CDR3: TGCGCCAGCAGCCAAGTCGGAGGGACGGGCGAGCAGTACTTC.

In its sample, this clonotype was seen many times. CDR3 nucleotide sequence: TGTGCCAGCAGAAGACTAGCGGGAGAACCCCACGAGCAGTACTTC. This codes for CASRRLAGEPHEQYF. The rearrangement links TRBV12-3 or TRBV12-4 to TRBJ2-7; TRBD2 agrees at 12 bases. The CDR3 consists of 15 residues. The V segment lost 6 bases and the J segment 5 bases; nucleotides outside the gene matches: 8.

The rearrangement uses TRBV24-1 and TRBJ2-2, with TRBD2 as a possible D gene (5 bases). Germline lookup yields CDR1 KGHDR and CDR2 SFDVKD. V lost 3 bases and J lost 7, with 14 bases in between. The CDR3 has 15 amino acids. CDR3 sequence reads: CATSDEGGSIGELFF. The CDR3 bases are TGTGCCACCAGTGATGAGGGCGGTTCGATCGGGGAGCTGTTTTTT.

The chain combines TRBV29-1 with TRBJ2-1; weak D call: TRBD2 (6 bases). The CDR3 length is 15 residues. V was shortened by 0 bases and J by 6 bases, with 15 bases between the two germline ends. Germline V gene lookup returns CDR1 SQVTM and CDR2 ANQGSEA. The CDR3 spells CSVEEKRAPGNEQFF. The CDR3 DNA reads TGCAGCGTTGAAGAAAAGCGGGCCCCGGGCAATGAGCAGTTCTTC.

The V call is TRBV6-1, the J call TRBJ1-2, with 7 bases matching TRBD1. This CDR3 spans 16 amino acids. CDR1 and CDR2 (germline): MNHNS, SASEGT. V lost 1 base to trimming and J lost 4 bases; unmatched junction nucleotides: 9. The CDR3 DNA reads TGTGCCAGCAGTGAAGAAGGACCGGGACAGCCCTATGGCTACACCTTC. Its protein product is CASSEEGPGQPYGYTF.

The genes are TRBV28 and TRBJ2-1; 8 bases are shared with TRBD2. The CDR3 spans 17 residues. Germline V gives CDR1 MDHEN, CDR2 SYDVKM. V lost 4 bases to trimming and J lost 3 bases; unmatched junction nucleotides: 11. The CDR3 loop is CASSSPAGAGGYNEQFF. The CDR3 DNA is TGTGCCAGCAGTTCCCCCGCAGGGGCGGGGGGCTACAATGAGCAGTTCTTC.